One sample yielded the 3 T cell receptor beta chains listed below, sequenced in a study of blood T cell repertoires in COVID-19. The method was immunoSEQ multiplex PCR; TCRdb's version includes in-frame clones alone and lacks a portion of them. The sample lists around 210,000 clones; 60% to 85% were seen once. What was sequenced was peripheral blood. The receptors shown here come from a woman in her seventies with acute or convalescent COVID-19.

The CDR3 spells CASSAVAGPGNEQFF. The CDR3, as DNA: TGCGCCAGCAGCGCGGTAGCGGGGCCGGGCAATGAGCAGTTCTTC. The V and J genes are TRBV5-1 and TRBJ2-1; 8 positions agree with TRBD2. The V gene's germline CDR1 is SGHRS and CDR2 YFSETQ. Trimming cost V 4 bases and J 6 bases; bases outside gene matches: 9. CDR3 length: 15 amino acids. The full variable domain, completed using reference TRBV5-1 and TRBJ2-1, is KAGVTQTPRYLIKTRGQQVTLSCSPISGHRSVSWYQQTPGQGLQFLFEYFSETQRNKGNFPGRFSGRQFSNSRSEMNVSTLELGDSALYLCASSAVAGPGNEQFFGPGTRLTVL.

The rearrangement links TRBV6-6 to TRBJ1-5; D is possibly TRBD1 (6 bases). The V gene lost 2 bases and the J gene lost 6 bases, with 11 bases spanning the gap. The CDR3 length is 14 residues. Germline V gives CDR1 MNHNY, CDR2 SVGAGI (reference sequence). The CDR3 DNA sequence: TGTGCCAGCAGTTACCAACAGGGCGTTCAGCCCCAGCATTTT. It encodes CASSYQQGVQPQHF.

The rearrangement uses TRBV7-8 and TRBJ1-2, with 7 bases lining up with TRBD1. V shed 0 bases and J 4 bases; nucleotides not matched to a gene: 8. Germline V gene lookup returns CDR1 SGHVS and CDR2 FQNEAQ. The CDR3 has 16 amino acids. In DNA, the CDR3 is TGTGCCAGCAGCTTAGCATACAGGGGAGGTGGCTATGGCTACACCTTC. Its translation: CASSLAYRGGGYGYTF.